This record looks at one T cell receptor beta chain sequence and its context. Its antigen is not identified. This record comes from a study of T cells in Graves' hyperthyroidism and ophthalmopathy. Study-level points and caveats: Ophthalmopathy was predicted by the model a median of roughly 6.7 months ahead of onset. Blood shared most expanded thyroid clonotypes above 0.001.

V was pared by 4 bases and J by 1 base, with 10 bases of the junction left unmatched. CDR3 size: 16 residues. From germline, CDR1 is SNHLY and CDR2 FYNNEI. RNA transcripts gave rise to amplified TCR beta CDR3 regions. First-round RT-PCR targeting the TCR CDR3 was performed with the HTBI primer set. TCRdb re-called the multiplex PCR reads with MiXCR, one entry per CDR3 protein. This table has roughly 700,000 distinct CDR3 sequences, 35% appearing once. The chain carries TRBV2 and TRBJ2-7; 7 positions match TRBD2. The TCR sequence derives from a woman in her 40s with Graves' hyperthyroidism. The sequenced sample was blood. The CDR3 loop is CASSVGEAGPSYEQYF. The CDR3, as DNA: TGTGCCAGCAGTGTAGGGGAAGCGGGGCCATCCTACGAGCAGTACTTC.